Sequencing of this T cell receptor (beta chain) was carried out in a study of blood T cell repertoires in COVID-19. Study-level background: Sample material is recorded as cDNA or gDNA derived from T cells, B-cell-depleted T cells, or PBMCs.

In the study's own analysis: Nucleated cell counts were estimated from reference gene primer amplification. Method: immunoSEQ multiplex PCR; TCRdb's copy keeps in-frame clones and lacks some. That table gives V, J and clone size, and the DNA gave D and trimming. This table has 200,000 to 300,000 clones, approximately 80% appearing once. Recruited during active infection, patients (from Seattle) were subsequently followed longitudinally. Trimming stripped 5 bases from V and 5 bases from J, with 16 bases between. The germline V gene has CDR1 MDHEN and CDR2 SYDVKM. The CDR3 is 16 residues long. Sequencing was done on a sample of peripheral blood. This clonotype was obtained from a woman of 80 years or more with COVID-19, enrolled during active disease. The rearrangement joins TRBV28 to TRBJ1-6, with D perhaps matching TRBD1 (6 bases). The CDR3 loop reads CASSPPRTANNSPLHF. In DNA form, the CDR3 reads TGTGCCAGCAGTCCCCCCCGGACAGCTAATAATTCACCCCTCCACTTT.